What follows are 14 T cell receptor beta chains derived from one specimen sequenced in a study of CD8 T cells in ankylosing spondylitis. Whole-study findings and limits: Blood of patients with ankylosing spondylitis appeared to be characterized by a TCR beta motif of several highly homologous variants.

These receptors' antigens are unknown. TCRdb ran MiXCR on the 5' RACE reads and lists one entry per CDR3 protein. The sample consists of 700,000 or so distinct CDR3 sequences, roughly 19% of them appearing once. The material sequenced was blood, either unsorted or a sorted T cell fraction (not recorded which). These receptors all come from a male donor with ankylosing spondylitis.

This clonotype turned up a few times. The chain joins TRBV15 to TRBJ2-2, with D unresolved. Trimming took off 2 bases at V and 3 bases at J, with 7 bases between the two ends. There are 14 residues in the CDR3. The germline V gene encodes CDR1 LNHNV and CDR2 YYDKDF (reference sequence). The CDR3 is CATSRPSDTGELFF. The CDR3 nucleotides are TGTGCCACCAGCAGACCCTCGGACACCGGGGAGCTGTTTTTT.

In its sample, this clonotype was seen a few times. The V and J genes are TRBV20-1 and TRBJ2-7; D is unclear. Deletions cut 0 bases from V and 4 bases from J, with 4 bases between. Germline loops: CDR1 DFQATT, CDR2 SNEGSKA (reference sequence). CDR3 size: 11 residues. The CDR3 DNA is TGCAGTGCTAGAGATGGTTACGAGCAGTACTTC. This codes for CSARDGYEQYF.

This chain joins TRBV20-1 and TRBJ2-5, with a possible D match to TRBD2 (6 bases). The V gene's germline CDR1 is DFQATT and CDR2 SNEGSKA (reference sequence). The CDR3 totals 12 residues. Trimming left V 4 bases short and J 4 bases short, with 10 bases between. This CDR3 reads CSAKLAGETQYF. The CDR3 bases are TGCAGTGCTAAACTAGCAGGAGAGACCCAGTACTTC.

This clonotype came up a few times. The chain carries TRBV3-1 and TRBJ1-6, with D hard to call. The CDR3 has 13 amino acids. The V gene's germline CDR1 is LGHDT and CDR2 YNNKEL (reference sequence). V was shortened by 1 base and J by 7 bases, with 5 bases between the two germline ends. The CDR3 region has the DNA TGTGCCAGCAGCCAAGCCTTGAATTCACCCCTCCACTTT. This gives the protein CASSQALNSPLHF. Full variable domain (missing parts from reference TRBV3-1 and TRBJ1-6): DTAVSQTPKYLVTQMGNDKSIKCEQNLGHDTMYWYKQDSKKFLKIMFSYNNKELIINETVPNRFSPKSPDKAHLNLHINSLELGDSAVYFCASSQALNSPLHFGNGTRLTVT.

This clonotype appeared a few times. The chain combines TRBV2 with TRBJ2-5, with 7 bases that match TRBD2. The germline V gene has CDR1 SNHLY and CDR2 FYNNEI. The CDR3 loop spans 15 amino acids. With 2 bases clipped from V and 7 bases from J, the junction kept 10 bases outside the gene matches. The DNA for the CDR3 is TGTGCCAGCAGTGAATGGGGGGGAATCCAGGGGACCCAGTACTTC. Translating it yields CASSEWGGIQGTQYF.

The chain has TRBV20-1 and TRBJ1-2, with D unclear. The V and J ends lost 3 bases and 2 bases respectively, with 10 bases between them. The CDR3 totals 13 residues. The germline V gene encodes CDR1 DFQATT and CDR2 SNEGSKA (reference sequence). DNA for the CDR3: TGCAGTGCTAGTGACCAGGCCAACTATGGCTACACCTTC. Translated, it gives CSASDQANYGYTF.

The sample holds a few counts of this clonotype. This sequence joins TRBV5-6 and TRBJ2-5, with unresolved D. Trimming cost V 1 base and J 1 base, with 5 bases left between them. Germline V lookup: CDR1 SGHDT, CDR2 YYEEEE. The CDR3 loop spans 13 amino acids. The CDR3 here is CASSLQPQETQYF. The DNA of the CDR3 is TGTGCCAGCAGCTTGCAGCCCCAAGAGACCCAGTACTTC.

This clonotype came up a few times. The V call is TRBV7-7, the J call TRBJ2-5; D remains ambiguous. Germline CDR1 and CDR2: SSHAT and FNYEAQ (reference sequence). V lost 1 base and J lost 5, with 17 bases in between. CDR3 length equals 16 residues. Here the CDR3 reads CASSLDGRRAGETQYF. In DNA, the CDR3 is TGTGCCAGCAGCTTAGATGGCCGCCGAGCAGGCGAGACCCAGTACTTC.

CDR3 loop: CASSKGGGTNTEAFF. The CDR3 nucleotides read TGTGCCAGCAGCAAAGGGGGGGGCACGAACACTGAAGCTTTCTTT. The J gene is TRBJ1-1, the V gene TRBV4-2; tentative D call: TRBD1 (6 bases). Germline values: CDR1 LGHNA, CDR2 YNFKEQ. The CDR3 has 15 amino acids. Between the trimmed V and J ends, which lost 5 bases and 1 base, there was a span of 14 bases.

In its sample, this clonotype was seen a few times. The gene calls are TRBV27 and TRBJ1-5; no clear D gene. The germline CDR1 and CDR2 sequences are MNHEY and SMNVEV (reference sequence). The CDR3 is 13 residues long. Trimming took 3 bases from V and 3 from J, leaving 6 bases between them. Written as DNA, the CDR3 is TGTGCCAGCAGTTTCTCTCACAATCAGCCCCAGCATTTT. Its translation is CASSFSHNQPQHF.

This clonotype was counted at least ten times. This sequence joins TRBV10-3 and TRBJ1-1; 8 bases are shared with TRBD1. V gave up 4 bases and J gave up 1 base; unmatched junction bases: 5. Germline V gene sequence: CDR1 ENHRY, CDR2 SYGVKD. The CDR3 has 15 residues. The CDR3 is CAISGQGARNTEAFF. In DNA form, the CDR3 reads TGTGCCATCAGTGGGCAGGGGGCCCGGAACACTGAAGCTTTCTTT.

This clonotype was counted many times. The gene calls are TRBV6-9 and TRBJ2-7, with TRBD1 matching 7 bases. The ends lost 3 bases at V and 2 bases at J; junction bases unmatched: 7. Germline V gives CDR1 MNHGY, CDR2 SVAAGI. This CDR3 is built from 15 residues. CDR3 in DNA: TGTGCCAGCAGTTACCGACAGGGACCGACCTACGAGCAGTACTTC. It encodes CASSYRQGPTYEQYF.

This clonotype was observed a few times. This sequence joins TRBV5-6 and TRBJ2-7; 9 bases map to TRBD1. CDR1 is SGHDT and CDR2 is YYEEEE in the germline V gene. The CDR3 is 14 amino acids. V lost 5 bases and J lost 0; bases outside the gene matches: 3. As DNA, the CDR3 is TGTGCCAGCAGTGGGACAGGGACCTCCTACGAGCAGTACTTC. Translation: CASSGTGTSYEQYF.

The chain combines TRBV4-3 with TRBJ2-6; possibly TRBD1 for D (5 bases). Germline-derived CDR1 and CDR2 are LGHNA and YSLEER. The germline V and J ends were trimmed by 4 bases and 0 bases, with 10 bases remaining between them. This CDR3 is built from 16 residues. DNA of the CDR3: TGCGCCAGCAGCCCCAAGGGGTACTCTGGGGCCAACGTCCTGACTTTC. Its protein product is CASSPKGYSGANVLTF.